This T cell receptor beta chain was observed in a study of blood T cell repertoires in COVID-19 (dated by TCRdb to the early 2020s). With respect to the entire study: Collaborator samples came from the United States, Italy and Spain and covered acute and convalescent phases of COVID-19. The prospective study material was composed of cDNA or gDNA derived from T cells, B-cell-depleted T cells, or PBMCs. Subjects who had been exposed to COVID-19, were actively infected with it, or had recovered from it provided the deeply sampled blood TCRbeta repertoires that made up the dataset. The repertoires were made available in a free public database intended to serve as a resource for research on the immune response to SARS-CoV-2. Samples were obtained from the ongoing ImmuneRACE study (first 160 participants) and from about 1,300 subjects provided by 6 global collaborators. Nearly every sample came with metadata listing a de-identified subject ID, COVID-19 status, age in years and sex. Where available, HLA class I and class II types were obtained from metadata supplied by the sample provider rather than from assay-based typing. Study-wide conclusions, independent of this receptor: Clinical and demographic metadata were provided uncurated, with the amount varying by source and participant.

In the prospective study, participants were about 18 to 95 years old, resided in about two dozen geographic areas of the United States, and were enrolled through a virtual design. In the prospective study, participants were assigned to cohorts based on the clinical history participants reported in a screening survey and a study questionnaire. A participant counted as exposed if, within 2 weeks of entering the study, that participant had been in contact with someone who had a PCR-confirmed or clinician-diagnosed COVID-19 case. In the prospective study, whole blood, serum and a nasopharyngeal or oropharyngeal swab were collected from each participant by mobile phlebotomists. Participants in the prospective study had the option to provide additional blood draws and questionnaires over a roughly 2-month period. Before DNA extraction, prospective study blood samples were shipped either frozen or at room temperature.

In the case of this clone: What antigen it recognizes has not been identified. No base-level quality is on record; no much larger clone is a single base apart.

TCRbeta CDR3 regions were amplified from genomic DNA by means of the immunoSEQ Assay, a bias-controlled multiplex PCR. The authors' pipeline ran thus. Within the assay, amplification of reference gene primers was used to estimate how many nucleated cells each sample contained. To quantify the absolute abundance of each unique TCRbeta CDR3 rearrangement, sequence reads were collapsed and filtered. For each sample, productive Simpson clonality was calculated as the square root of Simpson's diversity index over productive rearrangements. TCRdb carries this immuneACCESS record with in-frame sequences only. Its versions omit some clonotypes, under half of them owing to an unresolved V gene in the studies checked, with the rest unexplained. The DNA was the basis for D and trimming; V, J and clone size are from that table. The sample table holds roughly 430,000 clones, of which nearly 90% were seen once. The leading ten clones occupy approximately 1.3% of the sample.

The source material was PBMCs or T cells enriched from blood (not recorded which). The sequence was obtained from a woman aged 18-30 years who had been exposed to COVID-19.

The DNA sequence is as follows: TGCGCCAGCAGCTCGGGGGACAGGGGAGATCTGAACATTCAGTACTTC. The resulting protein is CASSSGDRGDLNIQYF. Here the chain combines TRBV5-1 and TRBJ2-4; 10 of the junction bases match TRBD1. Via the germline V gene, CDR1 is SGHRS and CDR2 YFSETQ. The CDR3 numbers 16 residues from cysteine through phenylalanine. The DNA shown is the 48-base CDR3, in frame from base 1. Compared with germline, V lacks 3 bases and J lacks 7 bases; bases without a gene match: 10.